The 12 T cell receptor beta chains below all came from one sample that was sequenced in a study of blood T cell repertoires in COVID-19 (TCRdb year 2020). The library was built by means of the immunoSEQ multiplex PCR assay. As stored in TCRdb, this immuneACCESS dataset retains in-frame rearrangements with V and J assigned. A fraction of the clones does not appear; measured against another copy, unresolved V genes explain less than half of the discrepancy, and the remainder lacks a known reason. The sample contains 150,000 to 180,000 clones, around 85% of them found a single time. Clones ranked in the top ten supply 0.63% of the sample. Material: peripheral blood. These receptor sequences come from a man between 60 and 70 years old with COVID-19, enrolled during active disease.

CDR3 nucleotides: TGTGCCAGCAGCGATCCCAGCGGGAGCAACATTCAGTACTTC. It translates to CASSDPSGSNIQYF. The rearrangement links TRBV6-2 or TRBV6-3 to TRBJ2-4, with 8 bases aligning to TRBD2. V gave up 6 bases and J gave up 7 bases; unmatched junction bases: 8. CDR1 and CDR2 (germline): MNHEY, SVGEGT. CDR3 length: 14 amino acids.

The chain combines TRBV18 with TRBJ2-7; maybe TRBD2 (6 bases). The CDR3 is made up of 14 amino acids. Germline V gene sequence: CDR1 KGHSH, CDR2 LQKENI. V was shortened by 3 bases and J by 6 bases, with 15 bases between the two germline ends. The CDR3 reads CASSPSAGRGEQYF. CDR3 nucleotide sequence: TGTGCCAGCTCACCGTCGGCGGGAAGGGGCGAGCAGTACTTC.

The chain links TRBV6-5 to TRBJ1-6; perhaps TRBD1 as D (5 bases). Germline lookup yields CDR1 MNHEY and CDR2 SVGAGI. The CDR3 contains 12 residues. The CDR3 here is CASRVRNSPLHF. DNA for the CDR3: TGTGCTTCCAGGGTTCGGAATTCACCCCTCCACTTT.

The genes are TRBV7-2 and TRBJ2-7; D is ambiguous. The CDR3 totals 14 residues. Trimming took off 4 bases at V and 4 bases at J, with 14 bases between the two ends. Looked up from germline, CDR1 is SGHTA and CDR2 is FQGNSA. The chain's CDR3 is CASSSNRVSYEQYF. For the CDR3, the DNA is TGTGCCAGCAGCTCAAATCGGGTTAGTTACGAGCAGTACTTC.

The chain combines TRBV30 with TRBJ2-3, with D perhaps matching TRBD2 (5 bases). Germline V CDR1 and CDR2: GTSNPN, SVGIG (reference sequence). The CDR3 covers 15 residues. Deletions cut 3 bases from V and 1 base from J, with 14 bases between. The CDR3 sequence is CAWSLASRRTDTQYF. CDR3 DNA sequence: TGTGCCTGGAGCCTAGCTAGCAGACGCACAGATACGCAGTATTTT.

The rearrangement joins TRBV3-1 (or the pseudogene TRBV3-2) to TRBJ1-3; D call uncertain. This CDR3 has 14 amino acids. V was clipped by 3 bases and J by 0 bases, with 6 bases between them. CDR1 and CDR2 (germline): LGHDT, YNNKEL (reference sequence). CDR3 DNA: TGTGCCAGCAGCCAGGCAAACTCTGGAAACACCATATATTTT. Residues: CASSQANSGNTIYF.

This clone has just one count. V usage is TRBV20-1 and J usage is TRBJ1-1; 7 bases agree with TRBD1. The CDR3 loop spans 15 amino acids. With V trimmed by 3 bases and J by 1 base, 8 bases remained unmatched. Looked up from germline, CDR1 is DFQATT and CDR2 is SNEGSKA (reference sequence). CDR3 sequence: CSASSSDRPNTEAFF. In DNA, the CDR3 is TGCAGTGCTAGTTCTTCGGACAGGCCGAACACTGAAGCTTTCTTT.

This clone has a handful of counts. CDR3 protein: CASTTGVSEQYF. The CDR3 nucleotides are TGTGCCAGCACCACAGGGGTAAGCGAGCAGTACTTC. The rearrangement uses TRBV6-6 and TRBJ2-7; 7 nucleotides align to TRBD1. Per the germline V gene, CDR1 is MNHNY and CDR2 is SVGAGI (reference sequence). This CDR3 comprises 12 residues. After removal of 7 bases from V and 6 bases from J, the junction contained 6 bases not matched to a gene.

This rearrangement joins TRBV3-1 (or the pseudogene TRBV3-2) to TRBJ1-4, with D possibly being TRBD1 (6 bases). The CDR3 length is 15 residues. Deletions cut 3 bases from V and 7 bases from J, with 15 bases between. Per the germline V gene, CDR1 is LGHDT and CDR2 is YNNKEL (reference sequence). CDR3 DNA: TGTGCCAGCAGCCATCCAGGGGCGGTAGGTGAAAAACTGTTTTTT. As protein: CASSHPGAVGEKLFF.

The J gene is TRBJ1-2, the V gene TRBV9; 7 nucleotides line up with TRBD1. This CDR3 has 15 amino acids. Germline CDR1 is SGDLS and CDR2 is YYNGEE. V lost 4 bases and J lost 3; bases outside the gene matches: 9. The CDR3 reads CASSLSGTVYYGYTF. For the CDR3, the DNA is TGTGCCAGCAGCTTAAGTGGGACAGTCTACTATGGCTACACCTTC.

The genes are TRBV6-5 and TRBJ1-1; D unclear. V dropped 8 bases and J dropped 1 base, with 17 bases sitting between them. The length of the CDR3 is 15 residues. Germline V gives CDR1 MNHEY, CDR2 SVGAGI. CDR3 loop: CASPLAAGSNTEAFF. The CDR3 coding sequence is TGTGCCAGCCCTCTAGCTGCGGGATCGAACACTGAAGCTTTCTTT.

The J gene is TRBJ1-6, the V gene TRBV28; 8 nucleotides line up with TRBD1. Looked up from germline, CDR1 is MDHEN and CDR2 is SYDVKM. The ends lost 2 bases at V and 0 bases at J; junction bases unmatched: 12. This CDR3 is built from 20 residues. The CDR3 loop is CASSLLSTGVTTSYNSPLHF. In DNA form, the CDR3 reads TGTGCCAGCAGTTTACTATCGACAGGGGTCACCACCTCCTATAATTCACCCCTCCACTTT.